This TCR beta chain was identified in a study of blood T cell repertoires in COVID-19 (TCRdb year 2020). The study in broad terms: Samples covering the acute and convalescent phases of COVID-19 were provided by collaborators in the United States, Italy and Spain. The material from the prospective study consisted of cDNA or gDNA derived from T cells, B-cell-depleted T cells, or PBMCs. Subjects who had been exposed to COVID-19, were actively infected with it, or had recovered from it provided the deeply sampled blood TCRbeta repertoires that made up the dataset. A freely available public database, intended as a resource for researchers studying the immune response to SARS-CoV-2, is where the repertoires were released. The samples were drawn from the first 160 participants of the ongoing ImmuneRACE study and from 1,254 subjects provided by 6 global collaborators. Nearly every sample came with metadata listing a de-identified subject ID, COVID-19 status, age in years and sex. Where available, HLA class I and class II types were obtained from metadata supplied by the sample provider rather than from assay-based typing. Beyond this particular receptor, the publication reports: The quantity of clinical and demographic metadata differed by source and by participant and was supplied without curation.

Whole blood was collected in K2EDTA tubes by collaborating institutions according to the institutions' own protocols. For TCRbeta analysis, collaborator samples were shipped as frozen whole blood, as isolated PBMCs, or as DNA extracted from either sample type. This clone showed up just once. This receptor's antigen is unknown. It has no much larger one-base neighbor in the sample; base qualities were not kept. V and J lose 4 bases and 4 bases, and a span of 12 bases separates them. For CDR1 and CDR2, the germline V gene lists SGHRS and YFSETQ. Reading from cysteine to phenylalanine, the CDR3 counts 14 amino acids. The only DNA kept is the CDR3, 42 bases in frame from the first base. TCRbeta CDR3 regions were amplified from genomic DNA by means of the immunoSEQ Assay, a bias-controlled multiplex PCR. In the original analysis: Within the assay, amplification of reference gene primers was used to estimate how many nucleated cells each sample contained. To quantify the absolute abundance of each unique TCRbeta CDR3 rearrangement, sequence reads were collapsed and filtered. For each sample, productive Simpson clonality was calculated as the square root of Simpson's diversity index over productive rearrangements. As stored in TCRdb, this immuneACCESS dataset retains in-frame rearrangements with V and J assigned. A fraction of the clones does not appear; measured against another copy, unresolved V genes explain less than half of the discrepancy, and the remainder lacks a known reason. The DNA gave D and trimming, while V, J and clone size come from that table. This sample holds about 39,000 clones; roughly nine tenths were observed only once. Roughly 21% of the sample rests with the top ten.

The clonotype originates from a man aged 60 to 75 with acute or convalescent COVID-19. The chain is made from TRBV5-1 and TRBJ1-3; a weak D assignment points to TRBD1 (5 bases agree). The sample comprised peripheral blood. The DNA sequence is as follows: TGCGCCAGCAGCAGCGGGACCGCAGGAAACACCATATATTTT. This yields the protein CASSSGTAGNTIYF.